This TCR beta chain was found in a study of cytomegalovirus exposure and HLA in healthy donors. Primers: 60 Vbeta forward and 13 Jbeta reverse. Profiled with immunoSEQ multiplex PCR; TCRdb holds only in-frame clones, not every one. The repertoire has around 50,000 clones, less than 70% of them found once; the top ten carry 10% to 15%. It was healthy bone marrow donors who served as donors. Losses at the gene ends were 4 bases for V and 9 bases for J; bases not matched to a gene: 9. The germline V gene encodes CDR1 SGHTA and CDR2 FQGNSA. This CDR3 spans 14 amino acids. The chain recombines TRBV7-2 with TRBJ2-1; 7 nucleotides match TRBD2. This clonotype originated in a human donor in good health. Sequencing was done on a sample of PBMCs. The CDR3 region is CASSSQAGRGEQFF. The DNA for the CDR3 is TGTGCCAGCAGCTCCCAAGCGGGGCGGGGTGAGCAGTTCTTC.